The 20 T cell receptor beta chains in this list originate from one sample, sequenced in a study of control samples from healthy donors and cancer patients. The repertoire was sequenced with immunoSEQ multiplex PCR; TCRdb's copy has only in-frame clones and lacks some. The data show some 100,000 clones, roughly 86% seen once. Sequences were obtained from blood. The receptors derive from a woman aged 45 to 65 in good health.

The CDR3 here is CASTGTGLPSATNEKLFF. As DNA, the CDR3 is TGTGCCAGCACCGGGACAGGGCTACCATCAGCAACTAATGAAAAACTGTTTTTT. The chain couples TRBV25-1 to TRBJ1-4, with 9 bases identical to TRBD1. The germline V gene encodes CDR1 MGHDK and CDR2 SYGVNS. With 7 bases clipped from V and 0 bases from J, the junction kept 12 bases outside the gene matches. The CDR3 extends over 18 amino acids.

The chain links TRBV3-1 (or the pseudogene TRBV3-2) to TRBJ2-7; D call uncertain. From germline, CDR1 is LGHDT and CDR2 YNNKEL (reference sequence). The CDR3 consists of 15 residues. V lost 1 base and J lost 2, with 12 bases in between. CDR3 in amino acids: CASSQGPGPTYEQYF. The DNA of the CDR3 is TGTGCCAGCAGCCAAGGCCCCGGGCCAACCTACGAGCAGTACTTC.

CDR3 in DNA: TGTGCCACTGCTGGAAACACCATATATTTT. It is translated as CATAGNTIYF. The rearrangement links TRBV11-2 to TRBJ1-3; D is unclear. V was cut by 10 bases and J by 2 bases, with 3 bases left in between. This CDR3 has 10 residues. Germline values: CDR1 SGHAT, CDR2 FQNNGV.

The chain employs TRBV28 and TRBJ1-5; D is unclear. The CDR3 runs 14 residues. The V gene lost 6 bases and the J gene lost 4 bases, with 13 bases spanning the gap. Germline assignment: CDR1 MDHEN and CDR2 SYDVKM. CDR3 loop: CASRDGESNQPQHF. CDR3 bases: TGTGCCAGCAGAGACGGGGAATCTAATCAGCCCCAGCATTTT.

The CDR3 DNA sequence: TGTGCCAGCAGCGTAAGGTTTGAACCCTACGAGCAGTACTTC. Its translation: CASSVRFEPYEQYF. The chain links TRBV9 to TRBJ2-7; D call uncertain. Germline V gene data show CDR1 as SGDLS and CDR2 as YYNGEE. The CDR3 consists of 14 residues. Trimming stripped 1 base from V and 2 bases from J, with 10 bases between.

This clone has just a few counts. The J gene is TRBJ1-5, the V gene TRBV7-8; D possibly corresponds to TRBD1 (6 bases). CDR1 is SGHVS, CDR2 FQNEAQ, per germline. The CDR3 runs to 14 residues. Trimming removed 3 bases at V and 4 bases at J, with 10 bases between. CDR3 protein: CASSFRTDNQPQHF. The CDR3 bases are TGTGCCAGCAGCTTCCGGACAGATAATCAGCCCCAGCATTTT.

The rearrangement joins TRBV5-1 to TRBJ2-1; TRBD2 aligns across 13 bases. V was pared by 6 bases and J by 8 bases, with 8 bases of the junction left unmatched. Germline assignment: CDR1 SGHRS and CDR2 YFSETQ. This CDR3 region has 15 residues. CDR3 sequence: CASTQKGLAGYEQFF. The CDR3 DNA reads TGCGCCAGCACTCAAAAGGGACTAGCGGGGTATGAGCAGTTCTTC.

V and J are TRBV18 and TRBJ2-3; D possibly matches TRBD1 or TRBD2 (5 bases each). This CDR3 comprises 14 residues. Trimming pared 6 bases from V and 1 base from J, leaving 11 bases between. Germline loops: CDR1 KGHSH, CDR2 LQKENI. The CDR3 is CASSRDRGTDTQYF. The CDR3 coding sequence is TGTGCCAGCTCCCGGGACCGAGGCACAGATACGCAGTATTTT.

This chain links TRBV21-1 with TRBJ2-2; the listed D gene, TRBD1, was not tested against the DNA. TRBV21-1 is a documented pseudogene. The CDR3 totals 15 residues. The CDR3 coding sequence is TGTGCCAGCAGCAGAGGGACAGGGTACACCGGGGAGCTGTTTTTT. Residues: CASSRGTGYTGELFF.

The rearrangement joins TRBV5-8 to TRBJ2-5, with 10 bases that match TRBD1. With V trimmed by 8 bases and J by 6 bases, 13 bases remained unmatched. The CDR3 runs to 15 residues. Germline CDR1 SGHTS, CDR2 YDEGEE. In DNA, the CDR3 is TGTGCCAGTAATTCTCCCGGGACAGGGGACAAGACCCAGTACTTC. This sequence encodes CASNSPGTGDKTQYF.

The chain joins TRBV9 to TRBJ2-4; D tentatively fits TRBD1 or TRBD2 (6 bases each). Trimming cost V 2 bases and J 3 bases, with 12 bases left between them. In germline, CDR1 is SGDLS, CDR2 YYNGEE. This CDR3 contains 15 residues. The CDR3 protein is CASSVRGDDKNIQYF. DNA of the CDR3: TGTGCCAGCAGCGTTAGGGGGGATGACAAAAACATTCAGTACTTC.

The genes are TRBV5-1 and TRBJ2-5; 8 positions match TRBD1. J was trimmed by 1 base and V by 2 bases; bases with no gene match: 4. Germline CDR1 SGHRS, CDR2 YFSETQ. The length of the CDR3 is 15 residues. The CDR3 here is CASSLGQGAQETQYF. As DNA, the CDR3 is TGCGCCAGCAGCTTAGGGCAGGGGGCCCAAGAGACCCAGTACTTC.

The V gene is TRBV2, the J gene TRBJ2-1, with D maybe TRBD1 (5 bases). Germline CDR1 reads SNHLY; CDR2 reads FYNNEI. V dropped 1 base and J dropped 6 bases, with 7 bases sitting between them. The CDR3 has 13 residues. In DNA form, the CDR3 reads TGTGCCAGCAGTGAAGGCAGGGCCAATGAGCAGTTCTTC. Amino acids: CASSEGRANEQFF.

This clone is a singleton in its sample. This chain connects TRBV28 to TRBJ2-7, with 11 bases matching TRBD2. Trimming cost V 10 bases and J 3 bases; bases outside gene matches: 8. Per the germline V gene, CDR1 is MDHEN and CDR2 is SYDVKM. The CDR3 has 14 amino acids. Here the CDR3 DNA reads TGTGCCACCAATCCGGGACTAGCGGTCTACGAGCAGTACTTC. This gives the protein CATNPGLAVYEQYF.

This clone appeared a single time. The J gene is TRBJ1-6, the V gene TRBV27; no clear D. Deletions cut 3 bases from V and 0 bases from J, with 12 bases between. This CDR3 region has 17 residues. Germline loops: CDR1 MNHEY, CDR2 SMNVEV (reference sequence). CDR3 amino acids: CASSLVAFSSYNSPLHF. The CDR3 DNA sequence: TGTGCCAGCAGTTTGGTAGCCTTCTCCTCCTATAATTCACCCCTCCACTTT.

This chain joins TRBV5-1 and TRBJ2-5; 12 positions agree with TRBD2. The CDR3 has 16 amino acids. V trimming: 0 bases; J trimming: 4 bases; junction bases outside the gene matches: 4. Germline values: CDR1 SGHRS, CDR2 YFSETQ. In nucleotides, the CDR3 is TGCGCCAGCAGCTTGGCCCGACTAGCGGGAGTAGAGACCCAGTACTTC. Its protein product is CASSLARLAGVETQYF.

DNA for the CDR3: TGTGCCAGCAGTTCGGGACTAGCGGCCTCCTACGAGCAGTACTTC. Its protein is CASSSGLAASYEQYF. The V gene is TRBV6-6, the J gene TRBJ2-7, with 11 bases fitting TRBD2. CDR1 MNHNY and CDR2 SVGAGI come from the germline V gene (reference sequence). With V trimmed by 4 bases and J by 0 bases, 2 bases remained unmatched. The CDR3 length is 15 residues.

This sequence joins TRBV11-3 and TRBJ1-2; 8 bases are shared with TRBD1. Germline CDR1 is SGHNT and CDR2 is YENEEA. CDR3 length: 13 residues. The V and J ends lost 5 bases and 4 bases, in that order; junction bases with no gene match: 3. The CDR3: CASSLTGVYGYTF. As DNA, the CDR3 is TGTGCCAGCAGCCTGACAGGGGTCTATGGCTACACCTTC.

V is TRBV2 and J is TRBJ2-5; the D gene is possibly TRBD1 (6 bases). The germline V gene has CDR1 SNHLY and CDR2 FYNNEI. This CDR3 contains 14 residues. V was cut by 6 bases and J by 3 bases, with 14 bases left in between. This CDR3 is CASSLQGIEETQYF. The CDR3 bases are TGTGCCAGCAGCTTGCAGGGGATTGAAGAGACCCAGTACTTC.

The rearrangement uses TRBV7-2 and TRBJ2-3, with a possible D match to TRBD2 (5 bases). The V end lost 3 bases, the J end lost 4 bases, and 14 bases lay between the germline ends. Germline assignment: CDR1 SGHTA and CDR2 FQGNSA. CDR3 length: 15 amino acids. CDR3 region: CASSLVTRNADTQYF. In nucleotides, the CDR3 is TGTGCCAGCAGCTTGGTAACTAGGAATGCAGATACGCAGTATTTT.